This paragraph reports one T cell receptor (beta chain). The repertoire was sequenced with immunoSEQ multiplex PCR; TCRdb's copy has only in-frame clones and lacks some. Of 300,000 to 350,000 clones in the sample, 85% to 95% were seen once. The data derive from a study of blood T cell repertoires in COVID-19. Self-reported history from a screening survey and questionnaire set each donor's cohort. This TCR derives from a woman in her thirties who had been exposed to COVID-19. Sample: PBMCs or T cells enriched from blood (not recorded which).

The CDR3 bases are TGTGCCAGTCGGGGGCTAGCGGAAAATTACAATGAGCAGTTCTTC. This gives the protein CASRGLAENYNEQFF. The chain employs TRBV19 and TRBJ2-1; possible D gene TRBD2, 7 bases. This CDR3 has 15 amino acids. From germline, CDR1 is LNHDA and CDR2 SQIVND (reference sequence). The V gene lost 8 bases and the J gene lost 4 bases, with 18 bases spanning the gap.